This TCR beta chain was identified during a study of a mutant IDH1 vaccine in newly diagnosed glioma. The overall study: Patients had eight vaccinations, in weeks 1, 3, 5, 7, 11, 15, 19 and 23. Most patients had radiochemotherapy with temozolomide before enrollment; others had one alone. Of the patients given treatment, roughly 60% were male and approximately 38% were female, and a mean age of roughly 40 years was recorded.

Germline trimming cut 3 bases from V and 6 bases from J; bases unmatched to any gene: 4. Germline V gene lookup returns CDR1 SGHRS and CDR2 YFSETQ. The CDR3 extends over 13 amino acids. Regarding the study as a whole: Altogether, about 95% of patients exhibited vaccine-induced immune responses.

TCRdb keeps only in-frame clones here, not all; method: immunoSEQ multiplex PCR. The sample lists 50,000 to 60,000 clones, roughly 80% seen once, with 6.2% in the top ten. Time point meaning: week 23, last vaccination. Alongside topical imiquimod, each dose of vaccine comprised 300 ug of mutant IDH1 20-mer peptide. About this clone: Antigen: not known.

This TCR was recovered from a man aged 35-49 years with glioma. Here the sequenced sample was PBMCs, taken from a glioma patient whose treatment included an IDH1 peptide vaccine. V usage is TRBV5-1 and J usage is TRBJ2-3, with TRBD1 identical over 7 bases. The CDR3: CASSYEGADTQYF. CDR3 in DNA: TGCGCCAGCAGCTACGAGGGGGCGGATACGCAGTATTTT.